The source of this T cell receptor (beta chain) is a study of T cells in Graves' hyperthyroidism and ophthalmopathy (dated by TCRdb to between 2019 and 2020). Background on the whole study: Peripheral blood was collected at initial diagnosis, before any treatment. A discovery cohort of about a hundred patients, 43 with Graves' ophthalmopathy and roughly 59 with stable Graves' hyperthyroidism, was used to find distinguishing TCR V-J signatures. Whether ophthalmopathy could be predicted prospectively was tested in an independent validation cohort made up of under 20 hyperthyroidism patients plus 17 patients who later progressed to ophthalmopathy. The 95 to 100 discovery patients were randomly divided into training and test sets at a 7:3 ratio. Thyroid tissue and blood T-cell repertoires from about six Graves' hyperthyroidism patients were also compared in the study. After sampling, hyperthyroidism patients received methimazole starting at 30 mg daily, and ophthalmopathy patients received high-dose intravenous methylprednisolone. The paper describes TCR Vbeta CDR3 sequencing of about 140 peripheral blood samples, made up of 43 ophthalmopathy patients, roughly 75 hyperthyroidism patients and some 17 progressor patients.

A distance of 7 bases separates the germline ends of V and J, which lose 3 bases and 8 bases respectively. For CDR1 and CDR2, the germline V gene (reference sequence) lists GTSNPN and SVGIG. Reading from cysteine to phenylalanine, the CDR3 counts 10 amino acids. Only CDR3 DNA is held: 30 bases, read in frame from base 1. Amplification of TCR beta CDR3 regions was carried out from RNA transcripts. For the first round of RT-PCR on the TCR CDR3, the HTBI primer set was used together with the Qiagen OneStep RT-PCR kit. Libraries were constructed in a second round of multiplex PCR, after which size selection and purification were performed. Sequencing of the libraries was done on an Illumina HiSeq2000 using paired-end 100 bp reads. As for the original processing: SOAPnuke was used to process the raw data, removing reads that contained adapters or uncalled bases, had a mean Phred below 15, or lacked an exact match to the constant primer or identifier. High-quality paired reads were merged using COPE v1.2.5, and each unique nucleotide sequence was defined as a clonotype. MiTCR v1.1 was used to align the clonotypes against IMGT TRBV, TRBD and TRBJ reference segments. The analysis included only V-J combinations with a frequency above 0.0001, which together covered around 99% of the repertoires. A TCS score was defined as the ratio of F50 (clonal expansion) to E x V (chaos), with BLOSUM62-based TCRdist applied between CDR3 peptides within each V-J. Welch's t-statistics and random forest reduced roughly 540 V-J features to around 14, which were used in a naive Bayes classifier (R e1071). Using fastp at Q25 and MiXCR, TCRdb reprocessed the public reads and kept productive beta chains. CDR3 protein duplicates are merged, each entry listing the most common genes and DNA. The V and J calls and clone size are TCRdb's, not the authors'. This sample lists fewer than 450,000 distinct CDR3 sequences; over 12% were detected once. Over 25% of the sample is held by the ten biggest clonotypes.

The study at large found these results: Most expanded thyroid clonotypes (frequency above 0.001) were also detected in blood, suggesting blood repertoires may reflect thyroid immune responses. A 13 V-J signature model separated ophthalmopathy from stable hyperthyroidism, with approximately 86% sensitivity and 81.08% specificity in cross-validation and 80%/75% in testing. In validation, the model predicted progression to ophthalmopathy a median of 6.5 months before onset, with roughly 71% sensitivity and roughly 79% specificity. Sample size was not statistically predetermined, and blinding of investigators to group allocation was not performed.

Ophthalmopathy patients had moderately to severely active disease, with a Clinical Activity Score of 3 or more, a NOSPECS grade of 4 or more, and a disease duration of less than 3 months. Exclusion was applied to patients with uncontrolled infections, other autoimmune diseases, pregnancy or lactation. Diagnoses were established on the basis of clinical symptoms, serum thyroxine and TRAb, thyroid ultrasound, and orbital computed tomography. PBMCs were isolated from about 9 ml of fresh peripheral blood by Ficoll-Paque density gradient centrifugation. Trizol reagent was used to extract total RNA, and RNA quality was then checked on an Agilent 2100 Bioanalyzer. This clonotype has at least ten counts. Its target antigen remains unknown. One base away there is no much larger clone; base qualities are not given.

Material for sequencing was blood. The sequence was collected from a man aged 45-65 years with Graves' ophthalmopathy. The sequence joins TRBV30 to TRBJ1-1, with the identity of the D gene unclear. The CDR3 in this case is CAWSAMEAFF. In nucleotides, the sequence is TGTGCCTGGAGCGCCATGGAAGCTTTCTTT.